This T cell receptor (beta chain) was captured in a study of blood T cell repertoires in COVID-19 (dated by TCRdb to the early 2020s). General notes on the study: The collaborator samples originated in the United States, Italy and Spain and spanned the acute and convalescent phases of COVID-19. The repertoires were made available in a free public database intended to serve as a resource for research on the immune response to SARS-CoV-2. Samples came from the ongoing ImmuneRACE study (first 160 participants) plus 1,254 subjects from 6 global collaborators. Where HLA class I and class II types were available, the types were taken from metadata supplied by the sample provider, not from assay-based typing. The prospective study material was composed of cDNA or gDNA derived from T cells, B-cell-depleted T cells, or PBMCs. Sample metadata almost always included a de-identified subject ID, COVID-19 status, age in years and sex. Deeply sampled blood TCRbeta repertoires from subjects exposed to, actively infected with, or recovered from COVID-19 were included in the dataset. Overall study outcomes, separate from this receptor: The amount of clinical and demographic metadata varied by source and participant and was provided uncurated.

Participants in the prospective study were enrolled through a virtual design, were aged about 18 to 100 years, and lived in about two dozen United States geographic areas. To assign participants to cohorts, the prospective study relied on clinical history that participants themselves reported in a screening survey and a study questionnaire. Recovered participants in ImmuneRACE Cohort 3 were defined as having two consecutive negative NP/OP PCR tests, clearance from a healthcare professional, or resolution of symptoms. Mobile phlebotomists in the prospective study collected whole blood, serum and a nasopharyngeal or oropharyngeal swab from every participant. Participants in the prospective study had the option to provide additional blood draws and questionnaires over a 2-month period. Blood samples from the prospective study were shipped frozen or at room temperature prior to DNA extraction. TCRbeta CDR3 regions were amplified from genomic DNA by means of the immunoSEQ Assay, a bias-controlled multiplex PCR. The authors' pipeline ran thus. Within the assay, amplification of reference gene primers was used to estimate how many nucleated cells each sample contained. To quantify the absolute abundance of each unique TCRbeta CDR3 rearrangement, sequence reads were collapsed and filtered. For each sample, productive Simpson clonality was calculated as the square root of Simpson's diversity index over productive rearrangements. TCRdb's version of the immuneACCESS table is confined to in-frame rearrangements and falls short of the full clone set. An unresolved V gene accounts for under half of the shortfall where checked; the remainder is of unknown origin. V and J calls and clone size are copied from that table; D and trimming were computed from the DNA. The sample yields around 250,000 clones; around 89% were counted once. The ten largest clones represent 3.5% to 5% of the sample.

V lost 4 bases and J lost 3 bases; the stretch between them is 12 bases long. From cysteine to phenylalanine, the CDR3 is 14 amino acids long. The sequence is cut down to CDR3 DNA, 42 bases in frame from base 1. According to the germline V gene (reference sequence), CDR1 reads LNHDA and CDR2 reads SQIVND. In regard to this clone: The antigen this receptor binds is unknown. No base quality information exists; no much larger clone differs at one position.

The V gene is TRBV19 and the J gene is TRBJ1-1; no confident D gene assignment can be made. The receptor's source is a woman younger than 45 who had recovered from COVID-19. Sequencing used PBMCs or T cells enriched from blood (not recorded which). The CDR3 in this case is CASSTPPRDTEAFF. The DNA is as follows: TGTGCCAGTAGTACCCCTCCGAGGGACACTGAAGCTTTCTTT.